These T cell receptor beta chains were read from a single sample in a study of blood T cell repertoires in COVID-19. Repertoires were generated with immunoSEQ multiplex PCR, while TCRdb's copy carries only in-frame clones and drops some. Among about 270,000 clones listed, 88% were seen once. Sequencing was performed on PBMCs or T cells enriched from blood (not recorded which). The source is a woman aged 45-59 years who had recovered from COVID-19. Both conserved end residues are part of each CDR3. The order of the fields is D gene, clone size, J gene, V gene, CDR3 protein, CDR3 DNA. The D gene is left open where the match is weak. Some rows have no size entry. The others give once, few or many, or a class for an expanded clone.

- once TRBJ2-7 TRBV6-5 CASSYRREIYEQYF TGTGCCAGCAGTTACAGGAGGGAGATATACGAGCAGTACTTC
- - TRBJ2-3 TRBV16 CASSQSLGQAQYF TGTGCCAGCAGCCAATCGTTGGGCCAAGCGCAGTATTTT
- - TRBJ1-2 TRBV12-3/TRBV12-4 CASSLGQSYGYTF TGTGCCAGCAGTTTAGGACAGTCCTATGGCTACACCTTC
- - TRBJ2-1 TRBV20-1 CSARDWPEQFF TGCAGTGCTAGAGATTGGCCTGAGCAGTTCTTC
- - TRBJ1-1 TRBV24-1 CATSDGASVTEAFF TGTGCCACCAGTGATGGGGCGTCGGTCACTGAAGCTTTCTTT
- - TRBJ2-2 TRBV13 CASSLTGNTGELFF TGTGCCAGCAGCCTCACAGGGAATACCGGGGAGCTGTTTTTT
TRBD1 - TRBJ1-1 TRBV4-3 CASSQDRARHGEAFF TGCGCCAGCAGCCAGGACAGGGCCCGGCACGGTGAAGCTTTCTTT
TRBD1 - TRBJ2-2 TRBV6-6 CASSYRQGRAGELFF TGTGCCAGCAGTTACAGACAGGGTCGGGCCGGGGAGCTGTTTTTT
- - TRBJ2-7 TRBV27 CASRRTSRVHEQYF TGTGCCAGCAGACGTACCAGCAGGGTACACGAGCAGTACTTC
TRBD1 - TRBJ1-2 TRBV19 CASSIAGTGGDVNGYTF TGTGCCAGTAGTATAGCTGGGACAGGGGGAGATGTGAATGGCTACACCTTC
- once TRBJ1-2 TRBV27 CASSFTRGSGYTF TGTGCCAGCAGTTTTACCAGGGGTAGTGGCTACACCTTC
- - TRBJ1-5 TRBV15 CATSRDPGQPQHF TGTGCCACCAGCAGAGACCCGGGGCAGCCCCAGCATTTT
TRBD2 - TRBJ2-3 TRBV4-3 CASSQEGGAGGATDTQYF TGCGCCAGCAGCCAAGAGGGCGGGGCGGGAGGCGCTACAGATACGCAGTATTTT
- - TRBJ1-3 TRBV4-1 CASSQDFTASGNTIYF TGCGCCAGCAGCCAAGATTTCACAGCCTCTGGAAACACCATATATTTT
TRBD1 - TRBJ1-5 TRBV2 CASSDTGEVRPQHF TGTGCCAGCAGCGATACAGGGGAGGTGCGGCCCCAGCATTTT
- - TRBJ2-3 TRBV28 CASSFGGGFDTQYF TGTGCCAGCAGTTTTGGTGGGGGGTTTGATACGCAGTATTTT
TRBD2 - TRBJ2-7 TRBV5-5 CASSEPGLAVGEQYF TGTGCCAGCAGCGAACCGGGACTAGCTGTGGGAGAGCAGTACTTC
- - TRBJ2-5 TRBV27 CASRYKTGVQETQYF TGTGCCAGCAGATACAAGACAGGAGTGCAAGAGACCCAGTACTTC
- - TRBJ1-5 TRBV19 CASSTETGQPQHF TGTGCCAGTAGTACAGAAACGGGACAGCCCCAGCATTTT
- - TRBJ1-4 TRBV7-2 CASSLAGTGEKLFF TGTGCCAGCAGCTTAGCTGGCACAGGTGAAAAACTGTTTTTT
- few TRBJ1-1 TRBV3-1/TRBV3-2 CATSIGDTEAFF TGTGCCACCTCAATCGGGGACACTGAAGCTTTCTTT
TRBD2 - TRBJ2-2 TRBV2 CAVGGGTANTGELFF TGTGCCGTGGGGGGGGGAACAGCGAACACCGGGGAGCTGTTTTTT
TRBD2 - TRBJ2-2 TRBV2 CASSRSGLAGSGELFF TGTGCCAGCAGCCGGTCAGGACTAGCGGGATCCGGGGAGCTGTTTTTT
- - TRBJ1-5 TRBV7-3 CASSTQGNQPQHF TGTGCCAGCAGCACCCAGGGGAATCAGCCCCAGCATTTT
- - TRBJ1-5 TRBV4-1 CASSIQWNSNQPQHF TGCGCCAGCAGCATACAGTGGAATAGCAATCAGCCCCAGCATTTT
TRBD2 - TRBJ2-3 TRBV11-2 CASSLGASGTNFDTQYF TGTGCCAGCAGCTTAGGGGCTAGCGGGACGAATTTTGATACGCAGTATTTT
TRBD1 once TRBJ2-5 TRBV5-1 CASSSEGQGGRETQYF TGCGCCAGCAGCTCGGAAGGACAGGGGGGCAGAGAGACCCAGTACTTC
- - TRBJ1-4 TRBV11-2 CASRDLRFEKLFF TGTGCCAGTCGGGACTTGAGGTTTGAAAAACTGTTTTTT
TRBD2 - TRBJ2-1 TRBV12-5 CASGLAGTGLADFSYNEQFF TGTGCTAGTGGTTTGGCCGGTACGGGACTAGCGGACTTTTCCTACAATGAGCAGTTCTTC
- once TRBJ1-2 TRBV27 CASSLSPEYLNYGYTF TGTGCCAGCAGTTTATCCCCCGAGTATCTTAACTATGGCTACACCTTC
TRBD2 - TRBJ2-5 TRBV7-2 CASNIQRERRETQYF TGTGCCAGCAACATCCAGCGGGAGAGGCGAGAGACCCAGTACTTC
TRBD1 - TRBJ1-3 TRBV30 CAWSGDRSSGNTIYF TGTGCCTGGAGTGGGGACAGGAGCTCTGGAAACACCATATATTTT
TRBD1 - TRBJ1-2 TRBV5-3 CARSAPQGGNHGYTF TGTGCCAGAAGCGCTCCACAGGGGGGAAATCATGGCTACACCTTC
- - TRBJ1-2 TRBV4-3 CASSQDKGRGGFNYGYTF TGCGCCAGCAGCCAAGATAAGGGTAGAGGGGGATTTAACTATGGCTACACCTTC
- - TRBJ1-2 TRBV28 CASSLSYGYGYTF TGTGCCAGCAGTTTATCTTACGGCTATGGCTACACCTTC
- - TRBJ1-2 TRBV5-1 CASSLGGGPSYGYTF TGCGCCAGCAGCTTGGGCGGGGGCCCAAGCTATGGCTACACCTTC
- - TRBJ1-2 TRBV9 CASSVGQSNYGYTF TGTGCCAGCAGCGTAGGACAGTCTAACTATGGCTACACCTTC
- - TRBJ1-5 TRBV5-4 CASSLSGSNQPQHF TGTGCCAGCAGCTTATCCGGGAGTAATCAGCCCCAGCATTTT
TRBD1 - TRBJ2-7 TRBV7-3 CASSLTGTGSSGEQYF TGTGCCAGCAGCTTAACCGGGACAGGGTCCTCCGGCGAGCAGTACTTC
TRBD2 - TRBJ2-1 TRBV10-3 CAISGRSGRAYNEQFF TGTGCCATCAGTGGACGTAGCGGGAGGGCCTACAATGAGCAGTTCTTC